The 29 T cell receptor beta chains listed next were all sequenced from one sample in a study of long-term antiretroviral therapy in people with HIV. This was the immunoSEQ v3.0 assay at survey level. Profiled with immunoSEQ multiplex PCR; TCRdb holds only in-frame clones, not every one. The sample has about 16,000 clones, about 90% seen once. Here the sequenced sample was unsorted PBMCs, taken roughly 2.3 years before starting antiretroviral therapy. These receptor sequences come from a woman in her 30s with HIV.

The chain links TRBV7-9 to TRBJ1-1; tentatively, D is TRBD1 (5 bases). Trimming stripped 4 bases from V and 3 bases from J, with 9 bases between. The CDR3 spans 13 residues. Germline lookup yields CDR1 SEHNR and CDR2 FQNEAQ (reference sequence). The CDR3 DNA sequence: TGTGCCAGCAGCTATGGGACTTACACTGAAGCTTTCTTT. Protein: CASSYGTYTEAFF.

The chain carries TRBV18 and TRBJ2-2; the D gene is possibly TRBD2 (6 bases). V lost 3 bases to trimming and J lost 8 bases, with 13 bases between them. Germline V gives CDR1 KGHSH, CDR2 LQKENI. There are 14 residues in the CDR3. This CDR3 reads CASSPDTGGGELFF. The CDR3 DNA reads as TGTGCCAGCTCACCGGACACCGGAGGGGGGGAGCTGTTTTTT.

This clone was seen a few times. The genes are TRBV5-1 and TRBJ1-1, with D hard to call. This CDR3 spans 13 amino acids. The V gene's germline CDR1 is SGHRS and CDR2 YFSETQ. The V gene lost 0 bases and the J gene lost 1 base, with 4 bases spanning the gap. CDR3 sequence (DNA): TGCGCCAGCAGCTTGGACAGGAACACTGAAGCTTTCTTT. Translation gives CASSLDRNTEAFF.

The chain recombines TRBV7-2 with TRBJ1-2, with 7 bases lining up with TRBD1. Germline CDR1 SGHTA, CDR2 FQGNSA. This CDR3 contains 15 residues. Unmatched junction bases numbered 13, after V lost 8 bases and J lost 4 bases. The DNA of the CDR3 is TGTGCCAGCTCATTAGGGGGGACAGCGGGCTATGGCTACACCTTC. Encoded protein: CASSLGGTAGYGYTF.

This sequence joins TRBV4-1 and TRBJ2-1, with D perhaps matching TRBD1 (6 bases). V was pared by 3 bases and J by 5 bases, with 11 bases between. CDR1 is MGHRA and CDR2 is YSYEKL in the germline V gene. This CDR3 contains 14 residues. CDR3 region: CASSQKQGNNEQFF. The CDR3, as DNA: TGCGCCAGCAGCCAGAAACAGGGAAACAATGAGCAGTTCTTC.

This chain joins TRBV5-1 and TRBJ2-3; TRBD1 might be the D (6 bases). Trimming left V 4 bases short and J 9 bases short, with 18 bases between. The CDR3 runs to 14 residues. The germline CDR1 and CDR2 sequences are SGHRS and YFSETQ. The CDR3 loop reads CASSRQALGETQYF. The CDR3 DNA follows: TGCGCCAGCAGCCGACAGGCCCTCGGGGAGACGCAGTATTTT. The whole variable domain, remainder taken from reference TRBV5-1 and TRBJ2-3, is KAGVTQTPRYLIKTRGQQVTLSCSPISGHRSVSWYQQTPGQGLQFLFEYFSETQRNKGNFPGRFSGRQFSNSRSEMNVSTLELGDSALYLCASSRQALGETQYFGPGTRLTVL.

The chain carries TRBV4-3 and TRBJ1-2; D gene unclear. This CDR3 has 13 residues. V was trimmed by 0 bases and J by 5 bases, leaving 7 bases between them. Germline lookup yields CDR1 LGHNA and CDR2 YSLEER. For the CDR3, the DNA is TGCGCCAGCAGCCAAGATTTTCTATATGGCTACACCTTC. This sequence encodes CASSQDFLYGYTF.

This clone appeared a few times. In DNA, the CDR3 is TGTGCCGAAGGAAGTGGGACAGGGTTAGGATCCCTCCACTTT. Its translation is CAEGSGTGLGSLHF. The rearrangement joins TRBV2 to TRBJ1-6; TRBD1 matches 9 bases. The CDR3 is 14 residues long. CDR1 SNHLY and CDR2 FYNNEI come from the germline V gene. Trimming removed 11 bases from V and 14 bases from J; junction bases left unmatched: 16. Based on the CDR3 plus reference TRBV2 and TRBJ1-6, the full variable domain is EPEVTQTPSHQVTQMGQEVILRCVPISNHLYFYWYRQILGQKVEFLVSFYNNEISEKSEIFDDQFSVERPDGSNFTLKIRSTKLEDSAMYFCAEGSGTGLGSLHFGNGTRLTVT.

The chain is built from TRBV2 and TRBJ2-1; D gene ambiguous. Germline loops: CDR1 SNHLY, CDR2 FYNNEI. The CDR3 sequence is 15 residues long. V was pared by 1 base and J by 4 bases, with 11 bases between. CDR3 region: CASSEDRSSYNEQFF. CDR3 bases: TGTGCCAGCAGTGAAGACCGATCCTCTTACAATGAGCAGTTCTTC.

This clone was seen a handful of times. J is TRBJ1-2 and V is TRBV5-4, with TRBD1 as a possible D gene (5 bases). The CDR3 extends over 13 amino acids. Germline V gives CDR1 SGHNT, CDR2 YYREEE (reference sequence). The V end was cut by 0 bases, the J end by 8 bases, with 11 bases between. The chain's CDR3 is CASSLEQALGYTF. The DNA for the CDR3 is TGTGCCAGCAGCTTGGAACAGGCCCTCGGCTACACCTTC. Full variable domain (remainder filled in from reference TRBV5-4 and TRBJ1-2): ETGVTQSPTHLIKTRGQQVTLRCSSQSGHNTVSWYQQALGQGPQFIFQYYREEENGRGNFPPRFSGLQFPNYSSELNVNALELDDSALYLCASSLEQALGYTFGSGTRLTVV.

This chain connects TRBV10-3 to TRBJ1-1; no firm D call. From germline, CDR1 is ENHRY and CDR2 SYGVKD. Trimming took off 0 bases at V and 11 bases at J, with 13 bases between the two ends. This CDR3 is built from 13 residues. CDR3 region: CAISESWELGAFF. Written as DNA, the CDR3 is TGTGCCATCAGTGAGTCGTGGGAGCTTGGGGCTTTCTTT.

The rearrangement joins TRBV30 to TRBJ2-4, with D uncertain. Between the trimmed V and J ends, which lost 2 bases and 0 bases, there was a span of 11 bases. The CDR3 spans 15 residues. CDR1 is GTSNPN and CDR2 is SVGIG in the germline V gene (reference sequence). The CDR3 protein is CAWSISDVAKNIQYF. The DNA of the CDR3 is TGTGCCTGGAGTATCTCGGATGTAGCCAAAAACATTCAGTACTTC. Supplemented by reference TRBV30 and TRBJ2-4, the full variable domain reads SQTIHQWPATLVQPVGSPLSLECTVEGTSNPNLYWYRQAAGRGLQLLFYSVGIGQISSEVPQNLSASRPQDRQFILSSKKLLLSDSGFYLCAWSISDVAKNIQYFGAGTRLSVL.

The genes are TRBV6-5 and TRBJ2-1, with unresolved D. This CDR3 comprises 15 residues. Germline CDR1 reads MNHEY; CDR2 reads SVGAGI. V lost 0 bases, J lost 7 bases, and 13 bases lay in between. The CDR3 here is CASSYSRGQLNEQFF. Here the CDR3 DNA reads TGTGCCAGCAGTTACTCGAGAGGCCAGCTGAATGAGCAGTTCTTC.

The rearrangement links TRBV19 to TRBJ1-2; 7 bases match TRBD1. CDR1 is LNHDA and CDR2 is SQIVND in the germline V gene (reference sequence). This CDR3 is built from 14 residues. V was pared by 7 bases and J by 4 bases, with 9 bases of the junction left unmatched. CDR3 DNA: TGTGCCAGTAACTCCCAGCCAGGGGGCTATGGCTACACCTTC. Translation: CASNSQPGGYGYTF.

The chain is built from TRBV4-3 and TRBJ2-7; 7 bases align to TRBD1. In germline, CDR1 is LGHNA, CDR2 YSLEER. The CDR3 consists of 16 residues. Trimming removed 4 bases from V and 4 bases from J; junction bases left unmatched: 13. The CDR3 region is CASSRTSGTASYEQYF. In DNA form, the CDR3 reads TGCGCCAGCAGCCGAACCTCCGGGACAGCTTCTTACGAGCAGTACTTC.

V usage is TRBV6-1 and J usage is TRBJ1-4; TRBD1 matches at 10 bases. The CDR3 is 14 amino acids. Germline-derived CDR1 and CDR2 are MNHNS and SASEGT. The J segment lost 3 bases and the V segment lost 7 bases, leaving 2 bases of the junction unmatched. DNA for the CDR3: TGTGCCAGCACCGGACAGGGGGCTAATGAAAAACTGTTTTTT. This codes for CASTGQGANEKLFF.

This chain connects TRBV4-3 to TRBJ2-2, with D possibly being TRBD1 or TRBD2 (5 bases each). The germline V gene has CDR1 LGHNA and CDR2 YSLEER. V was trimmed by 0 bases and J by 4 bases, leaving 18 bases between them. The CDR3 is made up of 18 amino acids. CDR3 coding DNA: TGCGCCAGCAGCCAAGAATTAATAAGGGGACGAATCACCGGGGAGCTGTTTTTT. It specifies CASSQELIRGRITGELFF.

This clone has only a few counts. The gene calls are TRBV19 and TRBJ1-5; no reliable D call. V was pared by 5 bases and J by 3 bases, with 11 bases between. The CDR3 extends over 14 amino acids. CDR1 is LNHDA, CDR2 SQIVND, per germline (reference sequence). As DNA, the CDR3 is TGTGCCAGTAGTTGGTCGTCAGACAATCAGCCCCAGCATTTT. Translated: CASSWSSDNQPQHF.

The chain is built from TRBV7-2 and TRBJ1-5; D unclear. Germline V CDR1 and CDR2: SGHTA, FQGNSA. V was cut by 3 bases and J by 4 bases, with 7 bases left in between. The CDR3 extends over 13 amino acids. The CDR3, as DNA: TGTGCCAGCAGCTTCAGCGGTAATCAGCCCCAGCATTTT. Amino acids: CASSFSGNQPQHF. The full variable domain, completed using reference TRBV7-2 and TRBJ1-5, is GAGVSQSPSNKVTEKGKDVELRCDPISGHTALYWYRQSLGQGLEFLIYFQGNSAPDKSGLPSDRFSAERTGGSVSTLTIQRTQQEDSAVYLCASSFSGNQPQHFGDGTRLSIL.

The chain couples TRBV10-3 to TRBJ1-5, with D possibly TRBD1 on 5 matching bases. CDR3 size: 16 residues. Trimming stripped 2 bases from V and 2 bases from J, with 13 bases between. Germline lookup yields CDR1 ENHRY and CDR2 SYGVKD. The CDR3 is CAISELQGRGNQPQHF. Written as DNA, the CDR3 is TGTGCCATCAGTGAGCTGCAGGGTAGAGGCAATCAGCCCCAGCATTTT.

The J gene is TRBJ2-3, the V gene TRBV6-5; D might be TRBD2 (7 bases). The CDR3 is made up of 13 amino acids. Per germline, CDR1 MNHEY and CDR2 SVGAGI. V was shortened by 10 bases and J by 4 bases, with 15 bases between the two germline ends. This chain's CDR3 is CATCWGGADTQYF. CDR3 DNA sequence: TGTGCCACCTGTTGGGGGGGCGCAGATACGCAGTATTTT.

This chain connects TRBV4-3 to TRBJ1-1; D might be TRBD1 (6 bases). The V gene lost 0 bases and the J gene lost 5 bases, with 13 bases spanning the gap. Germline V lookup: CDR1 LGHNA, CDR2 YSLEER. The CDR3 contains 15 residues. CDR3 coding DNA: TGCGCCAGCAGCCAAGATTGGGGGCTTGGGACTGAAGCTTTCTTT. Amino acids: CASSQDWGLGTEAFF.

The V call is TRBV6-6, the J call TRBJ1-5; 8 bases agree with TRBD1. The junction had 14 bases not matched to a gene; V was cut back by 5 bases and J by 11 bases. This CDR3 has 15 residues. The V gene's germline CDR1 is MNHNY and CDR2 SVGAGI (reference sequence). This CDR3 is CASSKNTGGGSAQHF. In nucleotides, the CDR3 is TGTGCCAGCAGTAAAAATACAGGGGGTGGAAGCGCCCAGCATTTT.

The chain carries TRBV18 and TRBJ1-5; no reliable D call. CDR3 length: 17 amino acids. CDR1 is KGHSH and CDR2 is LQKENI in the germline V gene. V shed 3 bases and J shed 2 bases, with 17 bases lying between them. CDR3 region: CASSPAWGGGGNQPQHF. The CDR3 coding sequence is TGTGCCAGCTCACCCGCTTGGGGAGGCGGCGGCAATCAGCCCCAGCATTTT.

The V and J genes are TRBV2 and TRBJ2-7; weak D call: TRBD1 (5 bases). The V gene's germline CDR1 is SNHLY and CDR2 FYNNEI. This CDR3 comprises 12 residues. V dropped 6 bases and J dropped 6 bases, with 12 bases sitting between them. CDR3 sequence: CASSTWTSEQYF. For the CDR3, the DNA is TGTGCCAGCAGCACTTGGACATCCGAGCAGTACTTC. The variable domain in full, completed from reference TRBV2 and TRBJ2-7, reads EPEVTQTPSHQVTQMGQEVILRCVPISNHLYFYWYRQILGQKVEFLVSFYNNEISEKSEIFDDQFSVERPDGSNFTLKIRSTKLEDSAMYFCASSTWTSEQYFGPGTRLTVT.

In DNA, the CDR3 is TGTGCCAGCAGCGACAAGGCAGGGGTTGGATCGAACACTGAAGCTTTCTTT. This translates into CASSDKAGVGSNTEAFF. The V and J genes are TRBV11-2 and TRBJ1-1, with D perhaps TRBD1 (6 bases). V dropped 5 bases and J dropped 1 base, with 20 bases sitting between them. CDR1 and CDR2 (germline): SGHAT, FQNNGV. The CDR3 is 17 amino acids.

In its sample, this clone is medium-sized (0.01 to 0.1%). V gene TRBV10-3 combines with J gene TRBJ1-2, with D possibly matching TRBD1 (5 bases). The V end lost 10 bases, the J end lost 6 bases, and 21 bases lay between the germline ends. The CDR3 is 14 amino acids. Germline-derived CDR1 and CDR2 are ENHRY and SYGVKD. The CDR3 DNA is TGTGCCACAGGGATGCGGGGGGAGATGGATGGCTACACCTTC. Protein sequence: CATGMRGEMDGYTF.

The chain links TRBV7-9 to TRBJ1-1; D is ambiguous. Germline CDR1 reads SEHNR; CDR2 reads FQNEAQ (reference sequence). Trimming cost V 5 bases and J 13 bases, with 14 bases left between them. The CDR3 loop spans 11 amino acids. The CDR3 sequence: CASSGRDGLFF. As DNA, the CDR3 is TGTGCCAGCAGCGGGAGGGATGGGCTTTTCTTT.

The chain couples TRBV4-3 to TRBJ1-2; TRBD1 is a possible D gene (5 bases). Germline V gives CDR1 LGHNA, CDR2 YSLEER. The CDR3 runs 16 residues. The V gene lost 2 bases and the J gene lost 7 bases, with 20 bases spanning the gap. CDR3 amino acids: CASSQFTNGGVGGYTF. In nucleotides, the CDR3 is TGCGCCAGCAGCCAATTTACCAACGGGGGGGTCGGTGGCTACACCTTC.